The T cell receptor (beta chain) under discussion was sequenced for a study of vaccination effects on CD4 cells after COVID-19. In the ViraFEST assay, antigen-specific CD4+ clonotypes were identified by expansion after peptide-pool stimulation. Isolation of CD4+ T cells took place after 10 days of culture. People in the vaccine group had not been infected with SARS-CoV-2 before, and their nucleocapsid antibodies were negative. In the cultures, half the medium was exchanged for IL-2 medium on days 3 and 7. The CDR3 runs to 17 residues. The germline CDR1 and CDR2 sequences are SGDLS and YYNGEE. Trimming removed 3 bases from V and 2 bases from J; junction bases left unmatched: 6. Method: immunoSEQ multiplex PCR; TCRdb's copy keeps in-frame clones and lacks some. Of some 69,000 clones in the sample, more than 70% were seen once. Turning to this clone: Its specificity is unknown. Other DNA variants within this sample encode the same CDR3.

Overall study findings and caveats: At late timepoints after vaccination, vaccine- and infection-induced clones shrank markedly.

The TCR comes from a human donor who received a COVID-19 vaccine. Source: CD4+ T cells from PBMCs cultured with HCoV-NL63 spike peptides, taken before COVID-19 vaccination. The V call is TRBV9, the J call TRBJ2-5; 14 bases are shared with TRBD2. The CDR3 DNA is TGTGCCAGCAGCGCGGGGACTAGCGGGGGCCTACAAGAGACCCAGTACTTC. Its translation: CASSAGTSGGLQETQYF.